The 21 T cell receptor beta chains below come from one sample, sequenced in a study of T cells in Graves' hyperthyroidism and ophthalmopathy. Amplification targeted TCR beta CDR3 regions from RNA transcripts. The TCR CDR3 was amplified in a first-round RT-PCR using the HTBI primer set. TCRdb fed the multiplex PCR reads into MiXCR, producing one record per CDR3 protein. This table holds about 840,000 distinct CDR3 sequences, over 35% found once. Sequencing was performed on blood. The source of these receptors is a man younger than 30 with Graves' hyperthyroidism.

This clonotype showed up many times. The J gene is TRBJ1-1, the V gene TRBV15; 12 nucleotides match TRBD1. CDR1 and CDR2 from the germline V gene are LNHNV and YYDKDF (reference sequence). With V trimmed by 5 bases and J by 10 bases, 11 bases remained unmatched. The CDR3 is 15 amino acids. CDR3 DNA: TGTGCCACCAGCGATTCCTACCGGGACAGGGGGCCAGCTTTCTTT. This translates into CATSDSYRDRGPAFF.

In this sample, this clonotype turned up many times. The chain combines TRBV25-1 with TRBJ1-1; 8 bases agree with TRBD1. Germline values: CDR1 MGHDK, CDR2 SYGVNS. Trimming took 2 bases from V and 7 from J; bases not matched to a gene: 3. The CDR3 is 13 amino acids. The CDR3 bases are TGTGCCAGCAGTGAAGTCACAGGGGGTGAAGCTTTCTTT. It codes for CASSEVTGGEAFF. Together with reference TRBV25-1 and TRBJ1-1, the CDR3 gives the full variable domain: EADIYQTPRYLVIGTGKKITLECSQTMGHDKMYWYQQDPGMELHLIHYSYGVNSTEKGDLSSESTVSRIRTEHFPLTLESARPSHTSQYLCASSEVTGGEAFFGQGTRLTVV.

This clonotype was counted ten times or more. The chain is built from TRBV20-1 and TRBJ2-7; perhaps D is TRBD1 or TRBD2 (8 bases each). Trimming removed 5 bases from V and 3 bases from J, with 14 bases in between. There are 13 residues in the CDR3. Germline assignment: CDR1 DFQATT and CDR2 SNEGSKA (reference sequence). The CDR3 region is CSALSGTGYEQYF. The CDR3 bases are TGCAGTGCTCTTAGCGGGACAGGCTACGAGCAGTACTTC.

This clonotype was seen a handful of times. The chain couples TRBV7-9 to TRBJ2-2; D remains ambiguous. Trimming removed 5 bases at V and 0 bases at J, with 10 bases between. Germline V gene data show CDR1 as SEHNR and CDR2 as FQNEAQ (reference sequence). The CDR3 spans 15 residues. The CDR3 nucleotides are TGTGCCAGCAGCGAACCATTGGCGAACACCGGGGAGCTGTTTTTT. Protein: CASSEPLANTGELFF.

The sample holds a few counts of this clonotype. This sequence joins TRBV7-9 and TRBJ1-2, with D maybe TRBD1 (6 bases). Germline CDR1 SEHNR, CDR2 FQNEAQ (reference sequence). V was trimmed by 5 bases and J by 4 bases, leaving 23 bases between them. This CDR3 has 17 amino acids. The CDR3 sequence: CASSQVGHEGVGYGYTF. In DNA form, the CDR3 reads TGTGCCAGCAGCCAAGTGGGACATGAGGGAGTTGGCTATGGCTACACCTTC.

The gene calls are TRBV7-2 and TRBJ2-7, with D maybe TRBD1 (6 bases). The CDR3 loop spans 14 amino acids. Germline V gene sequence: CDR1 SGHTA, CDR2 FQGNSA. V dropped 5 bases and J dropped 3 bases, with 14 bases sitting between them. The CDR3 loop is CASSLRTARYEQYF. CDR3 coding DNA: TGTGCCAGCAGCCTCCGGACAGCCCGCTACGAGCAGTACTTC.

This clonotype was seen many times. The V and J genes are TRBV5-4 and TRBJ1-2; perhaps TRBD1 as D (6 bases). The CDR3 length is 13 residues. The V and J ends lost 4 bases and 4 bases respectively, with 11 bases between them. Germline V gene lookup returns CDR1 SGHNT and CDR2 YYREEE (reference sequence). The CDR3 sequence: CASSGTPPYGYTF. CDR3 sequence (DNA): TGTGCCAGCAGCGGGACACCGCCCTATGGCTACACCTTC.

This chain links TRBV7-2 with TRBJ1-6, with a possible D match to TRBD1 (5 bases). The CDR3 length is 15 residues. The V and J ends lost 2 bases and 8 bases respectively, with 13 bases between them. Germline loops: CDR1 SGHTA, CDR2 FQGNSA. In DNA, the CDR3 is TGTGCCAGCAGCTTAACGAGCGGGGCCCATTCACCCCTCCACTTT. It encodes CASSLTSGAHSPLHF.

This clonotype was recorded many times. This sequence joins TRBV29-1 and TRBJ1-4; 7 bases match TRBD1. The CDR3 spans 12 residues. Per germline, CDR1 SQVTM and CDR2 ANQGSEA. The ends lost 3 bases at V and 5 bases at J; junction bases unmatched: 0. Written as DNA, the CDR3 is TGCAGCGTTGAGGGACAGAATGAAAAACTGTTTTTT. Translation: CSVEGQNEKLFF.

Of note for this clonotype: A single base separates this from a much larger clone, so it may be a read error. The chain couples TRBV19 to TRBJ1-6; D gene uncertain. The V end lost 0 bases, the J end lost 14 bases, and 11 bases lay between the germline ends. Germline lookup yields CDR1 LNHDA and CDR2 SQIVND (reference sequence). The CDR3 loop spans 13 amino acids. This CDR3 reads CASSIDVSRTLHF. The CDR3 DNA follows: TGTGCCAGTAGTATAGATGTGAGCAGGACCCTCCACTTT.

This clonotype showed up many times. The chain is built from TRBV7-9 and TRBJ1-1; D might be TRBD1 (5 bases). V lost 5 bases and J lost 7, with 11 bases in between. The CDR3 runs to 12 residues. Germline V lookup: CDR1 SEHNR, CDR2 FQNEAQ (reference sequence). The CDR3 DNA sequence: TGTGCCAGCAGCACAGAGACAGATGAAGCTTTCTTT. It translates to CASSTETDEAFF.

This clonotype showed up many times. The chain couples TRBV15 to TRBJ2-2; maybe TRBD2 (6 bases). Trimming stripped 4 bases from V and 6 bases from J, with 15 bases between. Germline loops: CDR1 LNHNV, CDR2 YYDKDF (reference sequence). The CDR3 sequence is 15 residues long. CDR3 sequence (DNA): TGTGCCACCAGCACCCTCCTCGGAGGGGCCGGGGAGCTGTTTTTT. As protein: CATSTLLGGAGELFF.

The CDR3: CASSLGLGSLNEKLFF. CDR3 sequence (DNA): TGTGCCAGCAGCTTAGGACTCGGCTCCCTTAATGAAAAACTGTTTTTT. The chain links TRBV7-9 to TRBJ1-4; D is unresolved. V dropped 1 base and J dropped 4 bases, with 13 bases sitting between them. CDR1 is SEHNR and CDR2 is FQNEAQ in the germline V gene (reference sequence). The CDR3 totals 16 residues.

This chain links TRBV2 with TRBJ1-2; D not resolved. V lost 10 bases to trimming and J lost 2 bases, with 11 bases between them. This CDR3 has 12 residues. CDR1 and CDR2 (germline): SNHLY, FYNNEI. CDR3 loop: CANGQLNYGYTF. The CDR3 coding sequence is TGTGCCAATGGGCAGCTAAACTATGGCTACACCTTC.

This clonotype was counted between two and nine times. V and J are TRBV25-1 and TRBJ2-3; D might be TRBD1 (5 bases). V lost 6 bases, J lost 1 base, and 5 bases lay in between. CDR3 length: 12 amino acids. Germline V gene data show CDR1 as MGHDK and CDR2 as SYGVNS. As DNA, the CDR3 is TGTGCCAGCAGACAGGGCACAGATACGCAGTATTTT. Translation: CASRQGTDTQYF.

This clonotype was detected only a few times. The V and J genes are TRBV7-9 and TRBJ1-6, with D possibly being TRBD1 (5 bases). Between the trimmed V and J ends, which lost 3 bases and 6 bases, there was a span of 15 bases. The CDR3 has 16 amino acids. Germline loops: CDR1 SEHNR, CDR2 FQNEAQ (reference sequence). CDR3 amino acids: CASSLDGTTINSPLHF. The CDR3 DNA is TGTGCCAGCAGCTTGGATGGGACCACAATTAATTCACCCCTCCACTTT.

This clonotype has a handful of counts. The chain uses TRBV20-1 and TRBJ1-5; possibly TRBD1 for D (5 bases). Trimming stripped 2 bases from V and 1 base from J, with 9 bases between. The CDR3 is 14 residues long. Looked up from germline, CDR1 is DFQATT and CDR2 is SNEGSKA (reference sequence). Written as DNA, the CDR3 is TGCAGTGCTAGAACAGGCCCAAGCAATCAGCCCCAGCATTTT. It translates to CSARTGPSNQPQHF.

This chain links TRBV7-2 with TRBJ2-7; TRBD2 matches at 8 bases. The CDR3 runs 15 residues. With V trimmed by 5 bases and J by 1 base, 7 bases remained unmatched. Germline lookup yields CDR1 SGHTA and CDR2 FQGNSA. CDR3 nucleotide sequence: TGTGCCAGCAGCCCAATGGCGGGGGGTTCCTACGAGCAGTACTTC. It encodes CASSPMAGGSYEQYF.

Only a few counts were recorded for this clonotype. The rearrangement links TRBV6-1 to TRBJ1-2, with unresolved D. Trimming left V 1 base short and J 6 bases short, with 18 bases between. CDR3 length equals 16 residues. Germline V gives CDR1 MNHNS, CDR2 SASEGT. In DNA form, the CDR3 reads TGTGCCAGCAGTGAAGAGGAAGGCGCTGTATGGCATGGCTACACCTTC. Its protein product is CASSEEEGAVWHGYTF.

There are many counts of this clonotype. The V gene is TRBV7-9, the J gene TRBJ2-7; D may be TRBD1 (6 bases). With 5 bases removed from V and 6 bases from J, the gap between germline ends came to 17 bases. CDR3 length equals 14 residues. CDR1 SEHNR and CDR2 FQNEAQ come from the germline V gene (reference sequence). CDR3 in DNA: TGTGCCAGCAGCCGGACCGGGACAAACAGCGAGCAGTACTTC. It specifies CASSRTGTNSEQYF.

This clonotype was seen repeatedly, ten times or more. The chain uses TRBV15 and TRBJ1-1, with no clear D. The germline V gene has CDR1 LNHNV and CDR2 YYDKDF (reference sequence). CDR3 size: 16 residues. The V and J ends lost 5 bases and 0 bases respectively, with 16 bases between them. Written as DNA, the CDR3 is TGTGCCACCAGCGGCCACGGGCGGCTACTGAACACTGAAGCTTTCTTT. Its protein product is CATSGHGRLLNTEAFF.